This TCR beta chain was observed in a study of shared clonotypes between healthy human individuals. The V gene's germline CDR1 is SGHTA and CDR2 FQGNSA. Trimming cost V 1 base and J 0 bases, with 5 bases left between them. The CDR3 length is 14 residues. This clone appeared a few times. As yet, its antigen is unknown. Other DNA sequences of this sample code for an identical CDR3. Points from the study as a whole: Sampling covered nothing but blood. Tissue TCR repertoires likely differ from those found in blood. Relative to their counterparts shared across all four donors, non-shared clonotypes exhibited diminished generation probabilities. The rarefaction results pointed to incomplete sorted-subset sequencing despite large depth.

Data came from immunoSEQ multiplex PCR; TCRdb stores just in-frame clones and leaves some out. The repertoire holds some 2.4 million clones, with roughly 93% as singletons. Material for sequencing was naive CD4+ T cells from PBMCs. Described subset: CD45RA+ positively selected. The chain joins TRBV7-2 to TRBJ2-3; D ambiguous. This receptor was taken from a man aged 18 to 35 in good health. Some clones in this sample may be carry-over from other donors' samples. Written as DNA, the CDR3 is TGTGCCAGCAGCTTAGGGGTTAGCACAGATACGCAGTATTTT. Its translation: CASSLGVSTDTQYF. Full variable domain (outside the CDR3, taken from reference TRBV7-2 and TRBJ2-3): GAGVSQSPSNKVTEKGKDVELRCDPISGHTALYWYRQSLGQGLEFLIYFQGNSAPDKSGLPSDRFSAERTGGSVSTLTIQRTQQEDSAVYLCASSLGVSTDTQYFGPGTRLTVL.